At least ten counts were recorded for the clone carrying this T cell receptor beta chain. Regarding time point: before trial treatment. This record belongs to a study of low-dose radiotherapy and immunotherapy resistance in tumors. Looking at the study overall: With fractions of 0.5 Gy given every 2 weeks, Cohort 1 accumulated a total of 6.5 Gy. Cohort 2 was treated with 1 Gy per fraction every two weeks, amounting to 13 Gy across 26 weeks.

With TRAV- and TRBV-specific primers, first-strand cDNA was made, covering the alpha and beta chains. Using a constant-region primer together with a V-primer adapter, TCRs were subjected to roughly 18 PCR cycles of amplification. TCRdb reanalysed the reads using MiXCR and keeps one entry per CDR3 protein. The data contain 100,000 or so distinct CDR3 sequences, under 10% of them singletons. The germline V gene encodes CDR1 KGHDR and CDR2 SFDVKD. The ends were cut back, 6 bases at V and 5 bases at J, with 6 bases in the middle. The CDR3 is 11 amino acids. The source of this sequence is a male donor with prostate cancer. The V and J genes are TRBV24-1 and TRBJ1-1, with D maybe TRBD1 (5 bases). The sequenced sample was PBMCs, obtained before treatment. CDR3 sequence reads: CATSRGTEAFF. The CDR3 DNA sequence: TGTGCCACCAGTCGGGGGACTGAAGCTTTCTTT.